This paragraph covers one T cell receptor (beta chain) sequence. This sample stems from a study of blood T cell repertoires in COVID-19. Original handling: Reference gene primer amplification in the assay estimated nucleated cell counts. Libraries were prepared by immunoSEQ multiplex PCR; TCRdb keeps only in-frame clonotypes and omits some of them. V and J calls and clone size are as listed in that table; D and trimming were resolved from the DNA. The sample carries about 81,000 clones, almost 90% recorded once. Germline CDR1 KGHSH, CDR2 LQKENI. This CDR3 region has 15 residues. V lost 6 bases to trimming and J lost 3 bases, with 12 bases between them.

The TCR was taken from a woman of 80 years or more with acute or convalescent COVID-19. Sequencing used peripheral blood. The chain combines TRBV18 with TRBJ1-6; possible D gene TRBD1, 6 bases. The CDR3 loop is CASSVDRSYNSPLHF. Written as DNA, the CDR3 is TGTGCCAGCTCCGTAGACAGGAGCTATAATTCACCCCTCCACTTT.